This TCR beta chain was profiled in a study of molecular identifiers for immune sequencing clone quantification. Overall study: Four of five RNA aliquots from around 20,000 or 100,000 naive CD8 T cells were sequenced.

This clonotype appeared once. In TCRdb, the PCR reads were re-called with MiXCR into one record per CDR3 protein. This sample has some 65,000 distinct CDR3 sequences, with under 20% found just once. Naive CD8 libraries were made from roughly 20,000 to 1,000,000 sorted cells, and they used 10%, 30% or 50% RNA. CD8+CD4-CCR7+CD45RA+ sorting gave the naive CD8 T cells. Source material: naive CD8+ T cells from blood, with Jurkat cell RNA spiked in. Described subset: FACS-sorted CD8+CD4-CCR7+CD45RA+ naive T cells. This TCR derives from a human donor in good health. Some libraries in this study had Jurkat cell RNA spiked in.

CDR3 amino acids: CSARAAGGSADTQYF. The CDR3 DNA reads as TGCAGTGCTAGAGCGGCGGGAGGGTCCGCAGATACGCAGTATTTT. The chain carries TRBV20-1 and TRBJ2-3; TRBD2 aligns across 9 bases. This CDR3 spans 15 amino acids. Looked up from germline, CDR1 is DFQATT and CDR2 is SNEGSKA (reference sequence). After removal of 1 base from V and 4 bases from J, the junction contained 6 bases not matched to a gene.